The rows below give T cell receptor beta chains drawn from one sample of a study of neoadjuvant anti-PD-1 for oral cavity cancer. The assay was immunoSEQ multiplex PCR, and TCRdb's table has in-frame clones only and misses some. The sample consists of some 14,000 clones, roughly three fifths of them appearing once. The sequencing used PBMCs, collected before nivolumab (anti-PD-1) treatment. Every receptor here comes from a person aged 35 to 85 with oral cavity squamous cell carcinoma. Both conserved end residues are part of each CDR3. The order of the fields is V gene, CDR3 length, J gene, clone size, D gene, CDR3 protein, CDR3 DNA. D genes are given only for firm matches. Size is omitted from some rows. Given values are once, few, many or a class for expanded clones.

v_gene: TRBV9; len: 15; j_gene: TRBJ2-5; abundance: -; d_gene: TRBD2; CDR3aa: CASSVVSGRGETQYF; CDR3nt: TGTGCCAGCAGCGTAGTTTCCGGGAGGGGTGAGACCCAGTACTTC
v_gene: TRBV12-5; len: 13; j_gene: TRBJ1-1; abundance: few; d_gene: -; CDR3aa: CASGLTVNTEAFF; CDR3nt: TGTGCTAGTGGACTGACAGTGAACACTGAAGCTTTCTTT
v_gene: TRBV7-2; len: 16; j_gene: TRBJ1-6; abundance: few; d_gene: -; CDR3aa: CASSFNIDSYNSPLHF; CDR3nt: TGTGCCAGCAGCTTCAACATAGACTCCTATAATTCACCCCTCCACTTT
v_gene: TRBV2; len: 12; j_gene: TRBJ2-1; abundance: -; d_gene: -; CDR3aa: CARRTTHNEQFF; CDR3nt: TGTGCCAGGAGGACTACCCACAATGAGCAGTTCTTC
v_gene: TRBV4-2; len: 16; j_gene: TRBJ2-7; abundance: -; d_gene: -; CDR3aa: CASSPSLGPATYEQYF; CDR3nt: TGTGCCAGCAGCCCTTCACTCGGCCCGGCAACCTACGAGCAGTACTTC
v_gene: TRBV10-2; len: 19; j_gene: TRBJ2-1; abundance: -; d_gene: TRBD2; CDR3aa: CASSEPRTSGSGRGNEQFF; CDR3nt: TGCGCCAGCAGTGAACCCAGGACTAGCGGGAGTGGGAGAGGCAATGAGCAGTTCTTC
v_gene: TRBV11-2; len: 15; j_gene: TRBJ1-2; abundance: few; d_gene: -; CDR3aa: CASSLDRSLFYGYTF; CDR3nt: TGTGCCAGCAGCTTAGACAGGAGCCTTTTCTATGGCTACACCTTC
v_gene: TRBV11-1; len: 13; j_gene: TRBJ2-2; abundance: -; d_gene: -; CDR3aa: CASSPSGTGELFF; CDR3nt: TGTGCCAGCAGCCCCTCGGGCACCGGGGAGCTGTTTTTT
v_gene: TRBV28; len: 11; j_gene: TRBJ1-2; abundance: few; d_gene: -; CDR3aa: CASSLGLRWAF; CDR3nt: TGTGCCAGCAGTTTAGGGCTCCGATGGGCCTTC
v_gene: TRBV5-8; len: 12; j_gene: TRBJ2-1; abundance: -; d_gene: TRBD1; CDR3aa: CASSPGTVKQFF; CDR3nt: TGTGCCAGCAGTCCCGGGACAGTTAAGCAGTTCTTC
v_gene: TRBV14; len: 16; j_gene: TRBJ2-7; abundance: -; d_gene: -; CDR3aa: CASSLLRTGSSYEQYF; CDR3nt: TGTGCCAGCAGCCTCCTAAGAACAGGGTCGTCCTACGAGCAGTACTTC
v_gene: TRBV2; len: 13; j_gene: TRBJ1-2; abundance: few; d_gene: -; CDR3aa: CASSALVGSGYTF; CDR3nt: TGTGCCAGCAGTGCTTTGGTAGGGTCTGGCTACACCTTC
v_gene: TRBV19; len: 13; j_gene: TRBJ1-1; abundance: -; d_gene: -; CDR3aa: CASRQPTGTEAFF; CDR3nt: TGTGCCAGTAGACAACCGACTGGTACTGAAGCTTTCTTT
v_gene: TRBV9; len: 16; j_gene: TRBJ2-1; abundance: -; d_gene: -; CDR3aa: CASSRGLAGPYNEQFF; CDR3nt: TGTGCCAGCAGCAGGGGGCTAGCGGGCCCATACAATGAGCAGTTCTTC
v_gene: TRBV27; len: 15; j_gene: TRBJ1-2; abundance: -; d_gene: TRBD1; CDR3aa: CASSLQGTEEGGYTF; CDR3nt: TGTGCCAGCAGTCTCCAAGGGACAGAGGAGGGAGGCTACACCTTC
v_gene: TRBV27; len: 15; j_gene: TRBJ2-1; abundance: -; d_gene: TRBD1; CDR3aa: CASIPDRLRYNEQFF; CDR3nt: TGTGCCAGCATCCCGGACAGGTTACGCTACAATGAGCAGTTCTTC
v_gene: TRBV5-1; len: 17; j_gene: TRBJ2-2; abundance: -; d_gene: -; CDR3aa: CASSLLVRGPQGGELFF; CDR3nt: TGCGCCAGCAGCTTGCTTGTCCGGGGCCCTCAAGGCGGGGAGCTGTTTTTT
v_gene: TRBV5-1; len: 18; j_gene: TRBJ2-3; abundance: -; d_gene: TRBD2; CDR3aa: CASSLDGRASKSADTQYF; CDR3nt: TGCGCCAGCAGCTTGGATGGGAGGGCTAGCAAAAGCGCAGATACGCAGTATTTT
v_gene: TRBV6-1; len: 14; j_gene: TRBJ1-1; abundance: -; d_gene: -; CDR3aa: CASSGRGSNTEAFF; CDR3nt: TGTGCCAGCAGTGGCAGAGGATCGAACACTGAAGCTTTCTTT
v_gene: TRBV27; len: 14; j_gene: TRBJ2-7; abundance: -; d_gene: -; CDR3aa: CASSLYPRSYEQYF; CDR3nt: TGTGCCAGCAGTTTATACCCGCGATCCTACGAGCAGTACTTC
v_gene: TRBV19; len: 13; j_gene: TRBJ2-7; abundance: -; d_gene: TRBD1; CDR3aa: CASSPGQKYEQYF; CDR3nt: TGTGCCAGTAGTCCGGGACAGAAATACGAGCAGTACTTC
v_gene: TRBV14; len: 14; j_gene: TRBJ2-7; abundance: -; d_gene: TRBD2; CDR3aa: CASSPGGSGNEQYF; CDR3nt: TGTGCCAGCAGCCCGGGGGGGAGCGGGAACGAGCAGTACTTC
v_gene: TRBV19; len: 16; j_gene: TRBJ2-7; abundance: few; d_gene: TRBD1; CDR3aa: CASSIAPTGPSYEQYF; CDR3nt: TGTGCCAGTAGTATAGCCCCGACAGGGCCCTCCTACGAGCAGTACTTC
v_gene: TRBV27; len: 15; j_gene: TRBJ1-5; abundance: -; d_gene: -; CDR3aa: CASSFAGLGNQPQHF; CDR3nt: TGTGCCAGCAGTTTTGCAGGGTTGGGCAATCAGCCCCAGCATTTT
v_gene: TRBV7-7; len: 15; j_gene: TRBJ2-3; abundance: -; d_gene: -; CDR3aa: CASSLAGGPGDTQYF; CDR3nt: TGTGCCAGCAGCTTAGCGGGGGGCCCCGGAGATACGCAGTATTTT
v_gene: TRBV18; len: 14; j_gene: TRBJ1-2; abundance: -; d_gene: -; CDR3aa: CASSPVNTNYGYTF; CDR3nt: TGTGCCAGCTCACCAGTTAACACCAACTATGGCTACACCTTC
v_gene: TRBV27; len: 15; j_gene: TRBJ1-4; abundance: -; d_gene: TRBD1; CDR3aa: CASSSGGTGNEKLFF; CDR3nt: TGTGCCAGCAGTTCAGGGGGGACAGGGAATGAAAAACTGTTTTTT
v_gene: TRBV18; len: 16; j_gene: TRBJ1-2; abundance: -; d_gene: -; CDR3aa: CASSPNREGVKYGYTF; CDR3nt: TGTGCCAGCTCACCTAACAGGGAAGGGGTGAAGTATGGCTACACCTTC
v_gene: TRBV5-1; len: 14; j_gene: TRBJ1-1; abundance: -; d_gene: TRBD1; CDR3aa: CASSLARQGAQAFF; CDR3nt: TGCGCCAGCAGCTTGGCAAGGCAGGGGGCACAGGCTTTCTTT
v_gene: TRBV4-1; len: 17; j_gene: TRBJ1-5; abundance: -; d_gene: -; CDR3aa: CASSQPPEGAGIQPQHF; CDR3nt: TGCGCCAGCAGCCAACCCCCTGAAGGGGCCGGGATTCAGCCCCAGCATTTT
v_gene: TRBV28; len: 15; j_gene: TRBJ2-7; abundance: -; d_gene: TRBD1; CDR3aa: CASSTPGTGSHEQYF; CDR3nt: TGTGCCAGCAGTACCCCCGGGACAGGGTCCCACGAGCAGTACTTC
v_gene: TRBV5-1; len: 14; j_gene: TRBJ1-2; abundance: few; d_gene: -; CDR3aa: CASSLDGSSERYTF; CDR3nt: TGCGCCAGCAGCTTGGATGGTTCTTCGGAGCGGTACACCTTC
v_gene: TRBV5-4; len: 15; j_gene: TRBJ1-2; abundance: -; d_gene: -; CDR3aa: CASSLETRTHNGYTF; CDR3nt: TGTGCCAGCAGCTTGGAGACACGTACTCATAATGGCTACACCTTC
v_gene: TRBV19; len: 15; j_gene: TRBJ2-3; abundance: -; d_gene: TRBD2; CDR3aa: CASSLSGGAWDTQYF; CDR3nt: TGTGCCAGTAGTCTGAGCGGGGGGGCCTGGGATACGCAGTATTTT
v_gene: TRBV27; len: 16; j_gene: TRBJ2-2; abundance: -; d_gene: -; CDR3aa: CASSLSPSLNTGELFF; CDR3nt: TGTGCCAGCAGTTTATCTCCTAGCCTGAACACCGGGGAGCTGTTTTTT
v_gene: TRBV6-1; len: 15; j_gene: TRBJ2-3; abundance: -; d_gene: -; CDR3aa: CASSEVGGLVDTQYF; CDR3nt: TGTGCCAGCAGTGAAGTGGGGGGGCTGGTAGATACGCAGTATTTT
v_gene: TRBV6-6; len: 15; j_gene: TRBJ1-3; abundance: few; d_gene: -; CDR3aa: CASSPEAPARNTIYF; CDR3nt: TGTGCCAGCAGCCCCGAAGCCCCTGCCCGAAACACCATATATTTT